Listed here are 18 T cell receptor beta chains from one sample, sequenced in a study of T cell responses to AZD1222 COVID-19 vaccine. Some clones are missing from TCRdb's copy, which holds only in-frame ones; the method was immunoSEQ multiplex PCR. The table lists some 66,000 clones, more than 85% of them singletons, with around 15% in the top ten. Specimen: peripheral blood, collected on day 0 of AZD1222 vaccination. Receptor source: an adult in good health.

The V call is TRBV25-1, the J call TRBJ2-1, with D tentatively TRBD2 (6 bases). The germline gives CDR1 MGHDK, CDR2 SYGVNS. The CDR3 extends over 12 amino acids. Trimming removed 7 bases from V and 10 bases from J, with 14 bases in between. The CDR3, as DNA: TGTGCCAGCACCTCCGGGGGAGGCGAGCAGTTCTTC. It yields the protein CASTSGGGEQFF.

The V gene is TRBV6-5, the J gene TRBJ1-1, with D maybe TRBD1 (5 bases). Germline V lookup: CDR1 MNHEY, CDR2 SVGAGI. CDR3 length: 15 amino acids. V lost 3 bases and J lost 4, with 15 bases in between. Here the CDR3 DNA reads TGTGCCAGCAGTTATTCGGCAGGGACTAGCACTGAAGCTTTCTTT. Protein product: CASSYSAGTSTEAFF.

This chain's CDR3 is CASSVAQAHYNEQFF. The CDR3 DNA is TGTGCCAGCAGCGTAGCCCAGGCACACTACAATGAGCAGTTCTTC. The chain recombines TRBV9 with TRBJ2-1; D gene uncertain. The V end was cut by 0 bases, the J end by 3 bases, with 10 bases between. Germline CDR1 reads SGDLS; CDR2 reads YYNGEE. The CDR3 totals 15 residues. The whole variable domain, filled in from reference TRBV9 and TRBJ2-1, reads DSGVTQTPKHLITATGQRVTLRCSPRSGDLSVYWYQQSLDQGLQFLIQYYNGEERAKGNILERFSAQQFPDLHSELNLSSLELGDSALYFCASSVAQAHYNEQFFGPGTRLTVL.

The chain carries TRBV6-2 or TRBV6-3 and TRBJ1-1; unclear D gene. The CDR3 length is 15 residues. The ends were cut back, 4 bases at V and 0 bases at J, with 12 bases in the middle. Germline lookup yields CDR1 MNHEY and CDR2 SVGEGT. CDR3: CASSLHSEMNTEAFF. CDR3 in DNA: TGTGCCAGCAGTTTACATAGTGAAATGAACACTGAAGCTTTCTTT.

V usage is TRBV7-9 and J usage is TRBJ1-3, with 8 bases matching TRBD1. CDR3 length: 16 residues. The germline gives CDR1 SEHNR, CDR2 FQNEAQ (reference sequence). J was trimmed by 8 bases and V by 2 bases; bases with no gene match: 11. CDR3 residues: CASSLRRGQWSDTIYF. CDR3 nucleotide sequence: TGTGCCAGCAGCTTACGCAGGGGGCAATGGTCGGACACCATATATTTT.

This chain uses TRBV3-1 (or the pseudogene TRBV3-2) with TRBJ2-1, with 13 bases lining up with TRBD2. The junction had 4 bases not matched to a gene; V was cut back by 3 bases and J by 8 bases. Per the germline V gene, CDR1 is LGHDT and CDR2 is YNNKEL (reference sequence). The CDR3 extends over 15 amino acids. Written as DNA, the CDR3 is TGTGCCAGCAGCCAGACTAGCGGGGGGTCCGATGAGCAGTTCTTC. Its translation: CASSQTSGGSDEQFF.

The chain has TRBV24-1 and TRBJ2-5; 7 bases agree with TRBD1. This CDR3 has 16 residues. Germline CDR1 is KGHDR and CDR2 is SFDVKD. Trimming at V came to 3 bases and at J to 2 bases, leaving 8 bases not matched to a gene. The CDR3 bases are TGTGCCACCAGTGATCCGGGGCGGACAGGACAAGAGACCCAGTACTTC. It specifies CATSDPGRTGQETQYF.

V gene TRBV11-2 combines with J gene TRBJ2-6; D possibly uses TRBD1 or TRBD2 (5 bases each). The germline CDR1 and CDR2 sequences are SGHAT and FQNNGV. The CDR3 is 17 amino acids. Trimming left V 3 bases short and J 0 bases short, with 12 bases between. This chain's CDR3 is CASSFPPGTSGANVLTF. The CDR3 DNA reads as TGTGCCAGCAGCTTCCCCCCAGGGACCTCTGGGGCCAACGTCCTGACTTTC.

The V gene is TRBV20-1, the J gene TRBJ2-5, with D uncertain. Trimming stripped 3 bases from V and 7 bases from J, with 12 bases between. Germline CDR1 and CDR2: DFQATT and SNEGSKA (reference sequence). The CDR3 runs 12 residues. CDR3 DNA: TGCAGTGCTAGTGATAACCCCAGGACCCAGTACTTC. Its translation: CSASDNPRTQYF.

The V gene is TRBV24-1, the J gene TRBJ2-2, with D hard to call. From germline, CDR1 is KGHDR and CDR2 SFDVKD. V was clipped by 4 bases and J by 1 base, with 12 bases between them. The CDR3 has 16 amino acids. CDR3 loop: CATSDPAAKNTGELFF. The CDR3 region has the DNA TGTGCCACCAGTGACCCAGCAGCCAAGAACACCGGGGAGCTGTTTTTT.

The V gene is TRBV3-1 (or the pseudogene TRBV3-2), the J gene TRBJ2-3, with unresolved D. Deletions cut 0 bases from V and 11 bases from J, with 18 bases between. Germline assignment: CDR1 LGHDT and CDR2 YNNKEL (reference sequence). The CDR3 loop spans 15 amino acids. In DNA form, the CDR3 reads TGTGCCAGCAGCCAAGATGTCGGGTTTTCACTGGGGCAGTATTTT. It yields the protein CASSQDVGFSLGQYF.

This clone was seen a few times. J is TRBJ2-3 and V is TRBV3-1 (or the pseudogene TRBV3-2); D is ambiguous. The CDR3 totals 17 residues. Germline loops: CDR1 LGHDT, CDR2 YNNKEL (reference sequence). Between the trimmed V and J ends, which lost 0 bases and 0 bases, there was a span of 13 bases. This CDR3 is CASSQDRRTPSTDTQYF. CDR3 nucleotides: TGTGCCAGCAGCCAAGATCGTCGGACCCCAAGCACAGATACGCAGTATTTT.

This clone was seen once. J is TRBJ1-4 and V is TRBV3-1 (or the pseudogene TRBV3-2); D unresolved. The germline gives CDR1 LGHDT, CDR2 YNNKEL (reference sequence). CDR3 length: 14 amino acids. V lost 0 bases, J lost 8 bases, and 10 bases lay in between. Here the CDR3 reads CASSQDLRGEKLFF. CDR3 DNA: TGTGCCAGCAGCCAAGATCTGCGAGGGGAAAAACTGTTTTTT.

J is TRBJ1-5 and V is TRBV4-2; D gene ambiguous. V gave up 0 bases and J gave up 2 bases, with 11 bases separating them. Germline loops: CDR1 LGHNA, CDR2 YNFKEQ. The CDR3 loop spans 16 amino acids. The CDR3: CASSQDRSGGNQPQHF. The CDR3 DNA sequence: TGTGCCAGCAGCCAAGATCGGTCAGGAGGCAATCAGCCCCAGCATTTT.

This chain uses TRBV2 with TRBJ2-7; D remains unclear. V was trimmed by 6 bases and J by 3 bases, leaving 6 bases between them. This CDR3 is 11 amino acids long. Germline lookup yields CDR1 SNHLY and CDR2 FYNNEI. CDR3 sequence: CASREYYEQYF. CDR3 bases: TGTGCCAGCAGGGAATACTACGAGCAGTACTTC.

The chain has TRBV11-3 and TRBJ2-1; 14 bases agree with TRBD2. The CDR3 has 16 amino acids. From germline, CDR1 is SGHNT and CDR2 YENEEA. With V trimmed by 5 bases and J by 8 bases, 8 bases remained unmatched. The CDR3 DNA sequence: TGTGCCAGCAGCCCGCCGGGACTAGCGGGAGCCCATGAGCAGTTCTTC. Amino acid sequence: CASSPPGLAGAHEQFF.

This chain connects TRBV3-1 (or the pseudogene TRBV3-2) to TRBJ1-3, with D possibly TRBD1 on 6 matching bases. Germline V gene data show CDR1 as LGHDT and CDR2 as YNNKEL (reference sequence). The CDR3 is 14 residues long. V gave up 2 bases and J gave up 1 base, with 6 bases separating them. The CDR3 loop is CASSQQGSGNTIYF. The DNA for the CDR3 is TGTGCCAGCAGCCAACAGGGGTCTGGAAACACCATATATTTT.

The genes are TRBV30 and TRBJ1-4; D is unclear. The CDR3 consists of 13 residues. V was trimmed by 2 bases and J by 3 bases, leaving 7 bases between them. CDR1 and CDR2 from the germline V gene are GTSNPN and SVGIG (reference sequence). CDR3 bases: TGTGCCTGGAGTATACAGCCTAATGAAAAACTGTTTTTT. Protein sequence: CAWSIQPNEKLFF.